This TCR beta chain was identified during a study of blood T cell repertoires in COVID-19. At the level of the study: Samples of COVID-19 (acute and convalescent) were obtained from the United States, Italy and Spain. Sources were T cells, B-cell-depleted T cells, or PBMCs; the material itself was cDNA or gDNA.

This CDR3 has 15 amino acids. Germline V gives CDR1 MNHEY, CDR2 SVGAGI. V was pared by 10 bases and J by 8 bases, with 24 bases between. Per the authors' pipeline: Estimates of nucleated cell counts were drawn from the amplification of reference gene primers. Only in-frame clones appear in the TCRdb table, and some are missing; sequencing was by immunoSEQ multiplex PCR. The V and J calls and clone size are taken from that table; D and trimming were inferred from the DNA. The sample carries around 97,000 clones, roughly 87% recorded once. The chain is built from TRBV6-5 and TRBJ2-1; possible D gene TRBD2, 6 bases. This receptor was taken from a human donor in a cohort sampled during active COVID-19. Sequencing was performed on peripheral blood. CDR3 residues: CATAPLGGTDDEQFF. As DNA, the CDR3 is TGTGCCACCGCCCCGTTGGGCGGGACTGACGATGAGCAGTTCTTC.